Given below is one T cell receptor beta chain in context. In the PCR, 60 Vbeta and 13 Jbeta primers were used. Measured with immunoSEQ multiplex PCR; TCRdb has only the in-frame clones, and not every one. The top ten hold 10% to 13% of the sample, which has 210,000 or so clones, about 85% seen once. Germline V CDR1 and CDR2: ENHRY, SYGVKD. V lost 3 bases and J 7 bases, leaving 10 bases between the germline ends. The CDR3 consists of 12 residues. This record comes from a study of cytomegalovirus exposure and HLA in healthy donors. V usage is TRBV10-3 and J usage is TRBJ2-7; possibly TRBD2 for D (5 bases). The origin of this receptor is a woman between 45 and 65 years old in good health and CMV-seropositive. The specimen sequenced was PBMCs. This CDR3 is CAISDQQREQYF. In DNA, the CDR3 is TGTGCCATCAGTGACCAACAGCGGGAGCAGTACTTC.